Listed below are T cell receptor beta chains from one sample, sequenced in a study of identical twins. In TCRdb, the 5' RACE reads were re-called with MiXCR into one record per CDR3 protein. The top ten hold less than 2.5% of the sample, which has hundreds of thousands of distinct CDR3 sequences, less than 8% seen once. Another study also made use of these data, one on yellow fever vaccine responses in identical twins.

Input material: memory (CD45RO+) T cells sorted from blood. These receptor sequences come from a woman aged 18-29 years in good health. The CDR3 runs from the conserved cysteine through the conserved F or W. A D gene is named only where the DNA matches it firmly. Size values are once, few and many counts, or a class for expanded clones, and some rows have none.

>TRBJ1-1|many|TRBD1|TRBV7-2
CASSFGTGKRVTEAFF
TGTGCCAGCAGCTTCGGGACAGGGAAGAGAGTCACTGAAGCTTTCTTT
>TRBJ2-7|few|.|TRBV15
CATSRDLGSPYEQYF
TGTGCCACCAGCAGAGATCTTGGCTCTCCCTACGAGCAGTACTTC
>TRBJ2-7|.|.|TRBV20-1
CSARSQGYEQYF
TGCAGTGCTAGGTCTCAGGGCTACGAGCAGTACTTC
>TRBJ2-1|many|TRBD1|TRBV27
CASSFPGTGKEEQFF
TGTGCCAGCAGTTTCCCCGGGACAGGGAAGGAAGAGCAGTTCTTC
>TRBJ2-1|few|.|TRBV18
CASSEGQINEQFF
TGTGCCAGCTCAGAAGGACAGATCAATGAGCAGTTCTTC
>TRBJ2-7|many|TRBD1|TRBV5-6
CASSLASGTVSYEQYF
TGTGCCAGCAGCTTGGCCTCCGGGACAGTCTCCTACGAGCAGTACTTC
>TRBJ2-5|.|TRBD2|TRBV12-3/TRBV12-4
CASRLAGGVETQYF
TGTGCCAGCAGACTAGCGGGAGGAGTGGAGACCCAGTACTTC
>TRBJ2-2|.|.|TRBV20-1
CSARSQGWDTGELFF
TGCAGTGCTAGATCCCAGGGGTGGGACACCGGGGAGCTGTTTTTT
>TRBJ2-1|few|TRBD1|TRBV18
CASSPLHGTGVFEQFF
TGTGCCAGCTCGCCGCTTCACGGGACAGGGGTTTTTGAGCAGTTCTTC
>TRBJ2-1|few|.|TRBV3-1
CASSQEGQGQWVTYNEQFF
TGTGCCAGCAGCCAAGAAGGGCAGGGTCAATGGGTTACCTACAATGAGCAGTTCTTC
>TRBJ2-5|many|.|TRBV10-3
CAISDRETQYF
TGTGCCATCAGTGATCGAGAGACCCAGTACTTC
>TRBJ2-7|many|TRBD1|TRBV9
CASSVEVGQGGDEQYF
TGTGCCAGCAGCGTAGAGGTAGGACAGGGGGGCGACGAGCAGTACTTC
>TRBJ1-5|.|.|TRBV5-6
CASSPRPGVGNQPQHF
TGTGCCAGCAGCCCGAGACCAGGGGTTGGGAATCAGCCCCAGCATTTT
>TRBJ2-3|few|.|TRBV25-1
CASSDPQGGSTDTQYF
TGTGCCAGCAGTGACCCACAGGGCGGGAGCACAGATACGCAGTATTTT
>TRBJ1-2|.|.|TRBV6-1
CASSEGINYGYTF
TGTGCCAGCAGTGAAGGGATTAACTATGGCTACACCTTC
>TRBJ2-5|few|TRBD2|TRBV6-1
CASRAGTSDETQYF
TGTGCCAGCAGGGCCGGGACTAGCGACGAGACCCAGTACTTC
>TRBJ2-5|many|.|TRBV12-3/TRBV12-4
CASSFFQGPQETQYF
TGTGCCAGCAGTTTCTTCCAGGGCCCGCAAGAGACCCAGTACTTC
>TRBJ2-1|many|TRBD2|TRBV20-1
CSARDSGEDYNEQFF
TGCAGTGCTAGAGATAGCGGGGAGGACTACAATGAGCAGTTCTTC
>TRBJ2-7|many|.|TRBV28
CASGRVGPPYEQYF
TGTGCCAGCGGCAGGGTTGGACCTCCCTACGAGCAGTACTTC
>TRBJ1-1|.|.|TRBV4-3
CASSQDLRVTEAFF
TGCGCCAGCAGCCAAGATTTAAGGGTAACTGAAGCTTTCTTT
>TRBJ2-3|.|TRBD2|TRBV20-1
CSARRPGLAATDTQYF
TGCAGTGCTAGACGACCGGGACTAGCAGCGACAGATACGCAGTATTTT
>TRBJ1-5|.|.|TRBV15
CATSSKGTVNQPQHF
TGTGCCACCAGCAGCAAAGGGACGGTCAATCAGCCCCAGCATTTT
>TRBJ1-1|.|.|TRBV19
CASSVSTGTEAFF
TGTGCCAGTAGTGTCTCCACGGGGACTGAAGCTTTCTTT
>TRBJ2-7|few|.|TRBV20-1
CSARGFGRTAAYEQYF
TGCAGTGCTAGGGGATTCGGCAGGACAGCAGCTTACGAGCAGTACTTC